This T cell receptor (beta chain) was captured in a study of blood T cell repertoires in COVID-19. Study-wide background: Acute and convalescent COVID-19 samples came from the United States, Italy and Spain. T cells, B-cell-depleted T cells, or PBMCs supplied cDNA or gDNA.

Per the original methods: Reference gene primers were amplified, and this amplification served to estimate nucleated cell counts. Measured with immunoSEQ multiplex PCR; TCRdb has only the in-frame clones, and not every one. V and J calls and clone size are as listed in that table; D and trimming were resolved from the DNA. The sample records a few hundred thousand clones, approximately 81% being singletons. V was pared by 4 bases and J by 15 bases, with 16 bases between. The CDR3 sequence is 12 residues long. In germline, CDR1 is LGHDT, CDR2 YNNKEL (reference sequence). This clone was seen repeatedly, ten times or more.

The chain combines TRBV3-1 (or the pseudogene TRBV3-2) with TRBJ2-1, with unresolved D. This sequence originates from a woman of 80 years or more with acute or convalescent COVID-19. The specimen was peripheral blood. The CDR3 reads CASSPPRSQPFF. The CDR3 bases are TGTGCCAGCAGCCCACCGCGGAGCCAGCCGTTCTTC.